Below are 27 T cell receptor beta chains sequenced from a single sample in a study of T cells after yellow fever vaccination. TCRdb reprocessed the 5' RACE reads with MiXCR, giving one entry per CDR3 protein. Of hundreds of thousands of distinct CDR3 sequences in the sample, 21% were seen once. This specimen consisted of PBMCs, obtained less than 25 days after the first yellow fever vaccination. These receptors were collected from a young man who received the YFV17D yellow fever vaccine.

This clonotype was seen many times. This sequence joins TRBV5-6 and TRBJ1-2; D is perhaps TRBD1 (6 bases). The CDR3 length is 16 residues. Germline CDR1 SGHDT, CDR2 YYEEEE. V lost 0 bases and J 4 bases, leaving 16 bases between the germline ends. CDR3 sequence reads: CASSLAARGGGYGYTF. CDR3 coding DNA: TGTGCCAGCAGCTTGGCGGCAAGAGGGGGTGGCTATGGCTACACCTTC. The complete variable domain, with remaining parts taken from reference TRBV5-6 and TRBJ1-2, reads DAGVTQSPTHLIKTRGQQVTLRCSPKSGHDTVSWYQQALGQGPQFIFQYYEEEERQRGNFPDRFSGHQFPNYSSELNVNALLLGDSALYLCASSLAARGGGYGYTFGSGTRLTVV.

This clonotype was counted between two and nine times. The chain employs TRBV19 and TRBJ1-4; D possibly corresponds to TRBD1 (6 bases). CDR3 length: 15 amino acids. Germline V gene lookup returns CDR1 LNHDA and CDR2 SQIVND (reference sequence). V was cut by 5 bases and J by 3 bases, with 13 bases left in between. DNA of the CDR3: TGTGCCAGTAGTCAAACTTGGACAGCTAATGAAAAACTGTTTTTT. Its translation: CASSQTWTANEKLFF.

The chain links TRBV7-8 to TRBJ1-1; D unresolved. This CDR3 has 13 amino acids. Germline V gene lookup returns CDR1 SGHVS and CDR2 FQNEAQ. Trimming took off 4 bases at V and 8 bases at J, with 14 bases between the two ends. In DNA form, the CDR3 reads TGTGCCAGCAGCTCCACGGTCAGGAAAGAAGCTTTCTTT. The encoded protein is CASSSTVRKEAFF.

The chain carries TRBV6-5 and TRBJ1-3; 7 bases are a match to TRBD1. With V trimmed by 0 bases and J by 0 bases, 2 bases remained unmatched. The CDR3 spans 16 residues. The germline gives CDR1 MNHEY, CDR2 SVGAGI. Here the CDR3 reads CASSYSGQYSGNTIYF. CDR3 nucleotide sequence: TGTGCCAGCAGTTACTCGGGACAGTACTCTGGAAACACCATATATTTT.

A few counts support this clonotype. V gene TRBV20-1 combines with J gene TRBJ1-1; D gene ambiguous. CDR3 length equals 13 residues. Germline CDR1 and CDR2: DFQATT and SNEGSKA (reference sequence). Deletions cut 1 base from V and 5 bases from J, with 11 bases between. This chain's CDR3 is CSARAVRRTEAFF. DNA for the CDR3: TGCAGTGCTAGAGCTGTGAGGAGGACTGAAGCTTTCTTT.

J is TRBJ2-1 and V is TRBV7-3; the D gene is possibly TRBD2 (7 bases). CDR3 length: 14 residues. CDR1 SGHTA and CDR2 FQGTGA come from the germline V gene. The V and J ends lost 2 bases and 7 bases respectively, with 12 bases between them. CDR3 coding DNA: TGTGCCAGCAGCTTAGGGGGGGCTGGAAATGAGCAGTTCTTC. The encoded protein is CASSLGGAGNEQFF.

The chain couples TRBV20-1 to TRBJ2-5; weak D call: TRBD1 (5 bases). V was clipped by 0 bases and J by 3 bases, with 8 bases between them. From germline, CDR1 is DFQATT and CDR2 SNEGSKA (reference sequence). CDR3 length: 13 amino acids. The DNA for the CDR3 is TGCAGTGCTAGAGATAGGGGCGAAGAGACCCAGTACTTC. Amino acid sequence: CSARDRGEETQYF.

The chain has TRBV15 and TRBJ1-1; no reliable D call. Trimming took off 0 bases at V and 2 bases at J, with 10 bases between the two ends. There are 15 residues in the CDR3. Germline V gene lookup returns CDR1 LNHNV and CDR2 YYDKDF (reference sequence). The CDR3: CATSRDRYGNTEAFF. The CDR3 coding sequence is TGTGCCACCAGCAGAGATCGGTACGGAAACACTGAAGCTTTCTTT.

The chain recombines TRBV20-1 with TRBJ1-1; no clear D gene. The V and J ends lost 3 bases and 7 bases respectively, with 9 bases between them. This CDR3 region has 11 residues. CDR1 DFQATT and CDR2 SNEGSKA come from the germline V gene (reference sequence). This CDR3 reads CSASGEIEAFF. The CDR3, as DNA: TGCAGTGCTAGCGGCGAGATTGAAGCTTTCTTT.

The table lists this clonotype with a few counts. The gene calls are TRBV4-3 and TRBJ2-1; no clear D. Germline V gives CDR1 LGHNA, CDR2 YSLEER. The CDR3 covers 14 residues. V gave up 0 bases and J gave up 8 bases, with 11 bases separating them. The CDR3 region has the DNA TGCGCCAGCAGCCAAGAGGGCACCGTCGATGAGCAGTTCTTC. The encoded protein is CASSQEGTVDEQFF.

This clonotype has just a few counts. CDR3 in DNA: TGCGCCAGCAGCTGGGGTGTAGCGCCAGATACGCAGTATTTT. It codes for CASSWGVAPDTQYF. This chain connects TRBV5-1 to TRBJ2-3; tentatively, D is TRBD2 (5 bases). CDR3 length: 14 amino acids. In germline, CDR1 is SGHRS, CDR2 YFSETQ. Deletions cut 3 bases from V and 4 bases from J, with 12 bases between. Combining the CDR3 with reference TRBV5-1 and TRBJ2-3 gives the whole variable domain KAGVTQTPRYLIKTRGQQVTLSCSPISGHRSVSWYQQTPGQGLQFLFEYFSETQRNKGNFPGRFSGRQFSNSRSEMNVSTLELGDSALYLCASSWGVAPDTQYFGPGTRLTVL.

The sample holds a few counts of this clonotype. The chain has TRBV6-2 or TRBV6-3 and TRBJ2-1, with 8 positions matching TRBD2. V lost 8 bases and J lost 7; bases outside the gene matches: 13. This CDR3 comprises 15 residues. Germline values: CDR1 MNHEY, CDR2 SVGEGT. The CDR3 protein is CASRGLDRGRNEQFF. DNA of the CDR3: TGTGCCAGCCGGGGACTAGATCGAGGGCGGAATGAGCAGTTCTTC.

This clonotype has a handful of counts. The V and J genes are TRBV20-1 and TRBJ2-5, with 8 bases that match TRBD1. Germline trimming cut 5 bases from V and 7 bases from J; bases unmatched to any gene: 9. CDR3 length equals 13 residues. The germline V gene encodes CDR1 DFQATT and CDR2 SNEGSKA (reference sequence). The CDR3 bases are TGCAGTGCTTGGCAGGGGGCCCTAGGGACCCAGTACTTC. It yields the protein CSAWQGALGTQYF.

This clonotype has a count of ten or more. This chain links TRBV6-6 with TRBJ1-5; possible D gene TRBD1, 6 bases. The CDR3 runs 13 residues. V was trimmed by 5 bases and J by 5 bases, leaving 10 bases between them. The V gene's germline CDR1 is MNHNY and CDR2 SVGAGI (reference sequence). CDR3 nucleotide sequence: TGTGCCAGCAGTCTACAGGGCTATCAGCCCCAGCATTTT. It specifies CASSLQGYQPQHF.

V is TRBV5-1 and J is TRBJ2-5, with 11 positions matching TRBD1. The CDR3 is made up of 14 amino acids. Germline values: CDR1 SGHRS, CDR2 YFSETQ. V shed 7 bases and J 5 bases; nucleotides not matched to a gene: 7. The CDR3 is CASSGQGGLETQYF. The CDR3 nucleotides are TGCGCCAGCTCGGGACAGGGGGGTTTGGAGACCCAGTACTTC.

Worth noting for this clonotype: The conserved phenylalanine or tryptophan normally closing the CDR3 is absent here, so this likely arose from a read error. The chain links TRBV20-1 to TRBJ1-6, with D unclear. This CDR3 comprises 13 residues. Trimming left V 4 bases short and J 5 bases short, with 9 bases between. Per the germline V gene, CDR1 is DFQATT and CDR2 is SNEGSKA (reference sequence). CDR3 region: CSAKSGHNSPLHY. The CDR3 DNA reads TGCAGTGCTAAGTCTGGGCATAATTCACCCCTCCACTAT.

This clonotype was recorded many times. CDR3 sequence (DNA): TGCAGTGCCGTTAGCGGGGGGGCCCGAGAGACCCAGTACTTC. It codes for CSAVSGGARETQYF. The chain combines TRBV20-1 with TRBJ2-5; 11 bases map to TRBD2. Per germline, CDR1 DFQATT and CDR2 SNEGSKA (reference sequence). CDR3 length: 14 amino acids. V shed 6 bases, J shed 4 bases, and the junction held 7 bases outside the gene matches.

The CDR3 loop is CASSQERAGEVDTQYF. In nucleotides, the CDR3 is TGCGCCAGCAGCCAAGAGCGAGCGGGGGAGGTCGATACGCAGTATTTT. The chain couples TRBV4-3 to TRBJ2-3; TRBD2 agrees at 8 bases. Germline-derived CDR1 and CDR2 are LGHNA and YSLEER. The CDR3 length is 16 residues. V lost 0 bases to trimming and J lost 6 bases; unmatched junction nucleotides: 8.

In its sample, this clonotype was seen many times. The chain combines TRBV7-9 with TRBJ1-3, with TRBD1 as a possible D gene (5 bases). CDR1 and CDR2 (germline): SEHNR, FQNEAQ (reference sequence). Between the trimmed V and J ends, which lost 3 bases and 0 bases, there was a span of 15 bases. The CDR3 is 17 residues long. CDR3 in amino acids: CASSLLRAGSSGNTIYF. The CDR3, as DNA: TGTGCCAGCAGCTTGCTCAGGGCAGGGAGCTCTGGAAACACCATATATTTT.

V and J are TRBV3-1 and TRBJ2-5, with 9 bases lining up with TRBD1. CDR3 length: 16 residues. V dropped 0 bases and J dropped 4; count of bases not matched to a gene: 6. Germline lookup yields CDR1 LGHDT and CDR2 YNNKEL (reference sequence). CDR3 protein: CASSQDSTGGRETQYF. The CDR3 DNA is TGTGCCAGCAGCCAAGATTCGACAGGGGGTCGAGAGACCCAGTACTTC.

This chain uses TRBV19 with TRBJ2-6; TRBD1 is a possible D gene (5 bases). This CDR3 contains 14 residues. Trimming cost V 6 bases and J 3 bases, with 9 bases left between them. Germline V gene data show CDR1 as LNHDA and CDR2 as SQIVND (reference sequence). In nucleotides, the CDR3 is TGTGCCAGTAGAGGGGTCGGTGGGGCCAACGTCCTGACTTTC. This gives the protein CASRGVGGANVLTF.

This clonotype has ten or more counts. The V gene is TRBV12-3 or TRBV12-4, the J gene TRBJ1-1; D not certain. The V end lost 3 bases, the J end lost 1 base, and 9 bases lay between the germline ends. This CDR3 is built from 14 residues. The CDR3 loop is CASSFRVGNTEAFF. Written as DNA, the CDR3 is TGTGCCAGCAGTTTCCGGGTGGGGAACACTGAAGCTTTCTTT.

This chain connects TRBV24-1 to TRBJ1-5; D is possibly TRBD1 (5 bases). V lost 7 bases and J 2 bases, leaving 14 bases between the germline ends. This CDR3 comprises 15 residues. Germline assignment: CDR1 KGHDR and CDR2 SFDVKD. As DNA, the CDR3 is TGTGCCACCAGCCCTGGGGGAGGCGGCAATCAGCCCCAGCATTTT. Translated: CATSPGGGGNQPQHF.

V usage is TRBV25-1 and J usage is TRBJ1-1; D unresolved. The CDR3 extends over 11 amino acids. The germline V and J ends were trimmed by 9 bases and 5 bases, with 10 bases remaining between them. Germline CDR1 MGHDK, CDR2 SYGVNS. In nucleotides, the CDR3 is TGTGCCAGTAAAAGAGGGACTGAAGCTTTCTTT. Amino acid sequence: CASKRGTEAFF. Variable domain in full (rest from reference TRBV25-1 and TRBJ1-1): EADIYQTPRYLVIGTGKKITLECSQTMGHDKMYWYQQDPGMELHLIHYSYGVNSTEKGDLSSESTVSRIRTEHFPLTLESARPSHTSQYLCASKRGTEAFFGQGTRLTVV.

This clonotype was seen more than once but under ten times. CDR3 amino acids: CSATTSSYEQYF. The CDR3 DNA is TGCAGCGCCACGACAAGCTCCTACGAGCAGTACTTC. This chain joins TRBV29-1 and TRBJ2-7; D remains ambiguous. Trimming left V 7 bases short and J 0 bases short, with 10 bases between. This CDR3 comprises 12 residues. Germline V gene lookup returns CDR1 SQVTM and CDR2 ANQGSEA.

V usage is TRBV12-3 or TRBV12-4 and J usage is TRBJ2-3; 7 nucleotides align to TRBD2. This CDR3 region has 15 residues. Trimming at V came to 1 base and at J to 2 bases, leaving 3 bases not matched to a gene. Here the CDR3 DNA reads TGTGCCAGCAGTTTAGTGGGGGGGGACACAGATACGCAGTATTTT. The encoded protein is CASSLVGGDTDTQYF.

The chain recombines TRBV5-6 with TRBJ1-6; D perhaps matches TRBD1 (6 bases). Per the germline V gene, CDR1 is SGHDT and CDR2 is YYEEEE. V was cut by 4 bases and J by 7 bases, with 15 bases left in between. The CDR3 runs 15 residues. In nucleotides, the CDR3 is TGTGCCAGCAGCCATGACAGGCGGCAAAATTCACCCCTCCACTTT. The encoded protein is CASSHDRRQNSPLHF.